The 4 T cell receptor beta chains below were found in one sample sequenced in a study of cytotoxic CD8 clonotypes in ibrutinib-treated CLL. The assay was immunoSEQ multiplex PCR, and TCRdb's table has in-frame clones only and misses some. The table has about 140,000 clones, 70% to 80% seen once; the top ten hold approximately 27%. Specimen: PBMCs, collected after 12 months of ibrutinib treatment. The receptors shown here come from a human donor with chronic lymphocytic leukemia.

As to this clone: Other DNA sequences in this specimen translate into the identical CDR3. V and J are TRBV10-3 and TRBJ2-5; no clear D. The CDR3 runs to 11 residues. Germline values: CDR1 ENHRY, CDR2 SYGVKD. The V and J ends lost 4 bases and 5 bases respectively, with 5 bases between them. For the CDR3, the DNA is TGTGCCATCAGTGTAGGGGAGACCCAGTACTTC. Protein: CAISVGETQYF.

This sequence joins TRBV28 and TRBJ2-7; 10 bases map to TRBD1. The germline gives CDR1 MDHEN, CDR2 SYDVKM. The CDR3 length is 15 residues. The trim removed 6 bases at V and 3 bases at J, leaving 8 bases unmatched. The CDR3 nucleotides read TGTGCCAGCAGCCGACTCCGGACAGGGGGCTACGAGCAGTACTTC. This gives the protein CASSRLRTGGYEQYF.

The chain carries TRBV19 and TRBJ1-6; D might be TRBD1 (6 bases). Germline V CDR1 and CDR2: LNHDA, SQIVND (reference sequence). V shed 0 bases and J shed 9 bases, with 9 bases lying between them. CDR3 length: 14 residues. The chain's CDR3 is CASSIDDRTSPLHF. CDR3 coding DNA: TGTGCCAGTAGTATAGACGACAGGACTTCACCCCTCCACTTT. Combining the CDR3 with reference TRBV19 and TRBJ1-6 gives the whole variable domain DGGITQSPKYLFRKEGQNVTLSCEQNLNHDAMYWYRQDPGQGLRLIYYSQIVNDFQKGDIAEGYSVSREKKESFPLTVTSAQKNPTAFYLCASSIDDRTSPLHFGNGTRLTVT.

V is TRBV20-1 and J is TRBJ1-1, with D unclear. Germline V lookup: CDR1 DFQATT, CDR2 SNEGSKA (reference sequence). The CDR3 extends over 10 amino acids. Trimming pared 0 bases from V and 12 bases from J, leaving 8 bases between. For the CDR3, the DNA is TGCAGTGCTAGAGAAGGCCTTTCTTTCTTT. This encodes CSAREGLSFF.